Described below is a single T cell receptor beta chain sequence and its context. Authors' processing steps: Amplifying reference gene primers gave estimates of nucleated cell counts. Produced via immunoSEQ multiplex PCR; TCRdb's table is partial and in-frame only. V, J and clone size are taken as reported in that table, and D and trimming were inferred from the DNA itself. Here the sample spans over 130,000 clones, about four fifths being singletons. These data are taken from a study of blood T cell repertoires in COVID-19. Turning to the study itself: The cDNA or gDNA used as material had been derived from T cells, B-cell-depleted T cells, or PBMCs.

This CDR3 is built from 14 residues. Germline CDR1 and CDR2: SGHNT and YYREEE (reference sequence). Trimming removed 3 bases at V and 8 bases at J, with 14 bases between. The clonotype comes from a human donor in a cohort sampled during active COVID-19. V and J are TRBV5-4 and TRBJ1-4; D not resolved. Sequencing was done on a sample of peripheral blood. CDR3 sequence (DNA): TGTGCCAGCAGCTCGCGGGAGGGTACGGAAAAACTGTTTTTT. Protein: CASSSREGTEKLFF.